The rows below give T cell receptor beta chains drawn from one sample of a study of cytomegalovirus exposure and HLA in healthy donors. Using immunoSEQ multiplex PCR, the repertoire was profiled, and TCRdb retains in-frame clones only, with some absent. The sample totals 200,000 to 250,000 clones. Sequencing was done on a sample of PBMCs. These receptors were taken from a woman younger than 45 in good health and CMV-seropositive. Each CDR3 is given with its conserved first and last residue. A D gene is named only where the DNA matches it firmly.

CDR3 protein: CASHIARGNTEAFF; CDR3 DNA: TGTGCCAGTCATATCGCAAGGGGGAACACTGAAGCTTTCTTT; J gene: TRBJ1-1; D gene: .; V gene: TRBV2
CDR3 protein: CASSIRGAALETQYF; CDR3 DNA: TGTGCCAGTAGTATACGGGGGGCCGCGCTGGAGACCCAGTACTTC; J gene: TRBJ2-5; D gene: .; V gene: TRBV19
CDR3 protein: CASSPRQGFGEKLFF; CDR3 DNA: TGTGCCAGCAGCCCCCGACAGGGGTTTGGTGAAAAACTGTTTTTT; J gene: TRBJ1-4; D gene: TRBD1; V gene: TRBV9
CDR3 protein: CSVAQGQKTGYTF; CDR3 DNA: TGCAGCGTTGCCCAGGGGCAAAAAACTGGCTACACCTTC; J gene: TRBJ1-2; D gene: .; V gene: TRBV29-1
CDR3 protein: CASGGLAGGIAEQYF; CDR3 DNA: TGTGCCAGCGGAGGACTAGCGGGGGGGATAGCCGAGCAGTACTTC; J gene: TRBJ2-7; D gene: TRBD2; V gene: TRBV25-1
CDR3 protein: CASSFQGASGTDTQYF; CDR3 DNA: TGCGCCAGCAGCTTCCAGGGGGCTTCGGGCACAGATACGCAGTATTTT; J gene: TRBJ2-3; D gene: TRBD1; V gene: TRBV5-1
CDR3 protein: CASSPMTGANTEAFF; CDR3 DNA: TGCGCCAGCAGCCCCATGACAGGGGCGAACACTGAAGCTTTCTTT; J gene: TRBJ1-1; D gene: TRBD1; V gene: TRBV5-1
CDR3 protein: CSVGTSARNEQFF; CDR3 DNA: TGCAGCGTTGGGACTAGCGCACGGAATGAGCAGTTCTTC; J gene: TRBJ2-1; D gene: TRBD2; V gene: TRBV29-1
CDR3 protein: CASSLRLNTEAFF; CDR3 DNA: TGTGCCAGCAGCTTGAGACTTAACACTGAAGCTTTCTTT; J gene: TRBJ1-1; D gene: .; V gene: TRBV11-2
CDR3 protein: CASSPYETARIGELFF; CDR3 DNA: TGTGCCAGCAGTCCGTACGAGACAGCCCGGATCGGGGAGCTGTTTTTT; J gene: TRBJ2-2; D gene: .; V gene: TRBV27
CDR3 protein: CASTAYRVDMNTEAFF; CDR3 DNA: TGTGCCAGCACAGCTTACCGGGTAGATATGAACACTGAAGCTTTCTTT; J gene: TRBJ1-1; D gene: .; V gene: TRBV7-2
CDR3 protein: CASKWTGRTDTQYF; CDR3 DNA: TGCGCCAGCAAGTGGACAGGACGCACAGATACGCAGTATTTT; J gene: TRBJ2-3; D gene: TRBD1; V gene: TRBV5-1
CDR3 protein: CASSLDRQGAETQYF; CDR3 DNA: TGCGCCAGCAGCTTGGATCGACAGGGGGCAGAGACCCAGTACTTC; J gene: TRBJ2-5; D gene: TRBD1; V gene: TRBV5-1
CDR3 protein: CASSIVGTGTSGANVLTF; CDR3 DNA: TGTGCCAGTAGTATAGTAGGGACAGGGACCTCTGGGGCCAACGTCCTGACTTTC; J gene: TRBJ2-6; D gene: TRBD1; V gene: TRBV19
CDR3 protein: CASRGQGDNQPQHF; CDR3 DNA: TGTGCCAGCAGGGGACAGGGCGACAATCAGCCCCAGCATTTT; J gene: TRBJ1-5; D gene: TRBD1; V gene: TRBV6-6
CDR3 protein: CASSSRVAGGETQYF; CDR3 DNA: TGTGCCAGCAGCTCCCGGGTAGCGGGGGGGGAGACCCAGTACTTC; J gene: TRBJ2-5; D gene: TRBD2; V gene: TRBV11-2
CDR3 protein: CASSRGGGNEKLFF; CDR3 DNA: TGTGCCAGCAGCCGAGGGGGGGGTAATGAAAAACTGTTTTTT; J gene: TRBJ1-4; D gene: .; V gene: TRBV5-5
CDR3 protein: CASSLRGGLEKLFF; CDR3 DNA: TGTGCCAGCAGTTTGCGCGGGGGTCTCGAAAAACTGTTTTTT; J gene: TRBJ1-4; D gene: .; V gene: TRBV27
CDR3 protein: CASSHSGSVIFGNTIYF; CDR3 DNA: TGTGCCAGCAGCCACTCGGGAAGCGTAATCTTTGGAAACACCATATATTTT; J gene: TRBJ1-3; D gene: .; V gene: TRBV7-6
CDR3 protein: CASSFGLRDSRAPGNTIYF; CDR3 DNA: TGCGCCAGCAGCTTTGGGCTCCGGGACAGCCGGGCCCCTGGAAACACCATATATTTT; J gene: TRBJ1-3; D gene: TRBD1; V gene: TRBV5-1
CDR3 protein: CSVSDRGTAKNIQYF; CDR3 DNA: TGCAGCGTCTCGGACAGGGGCACCGCCAAAAACATTCAGTACTTC; J gene: TRBJ2-4; D gene: TRBD1; V gene: TRBV29-1
CDR3 protein: CATRSGTALAKNIQYF; CDR3 DNA: TGTGCCACCCGATCCGGGACAGCGTTGGCCAAAAACATTCAGTACTTC; J gene: TRBJ2-4; D gene: TRBD1; V gene: TRBV15
CDR3 protein: CASKRGRVREQYF; CDR3 DNA: TGTGCCAGCAAAAGAGGGCGGGTGAGGGAGCAGTACTTC; J gene: TRBJ2-7; D gene: .; V gene: TRBV28
CDR3 protein: CASSLETGSGYEQYF; CDR3 DNA: TGCGCCAGCAGCTTGGAGACAGGGTCCGGCTACGAGCAGTACTTC; J gene: TRBJ2-7; D gene: TRBD1; V gene: TRBV5-1